This T cell receptor (beta chain) stems from a study of regulatory T cells in long-lasting Graves disease (dated by TCRdb to the early 2020s). About the investigation overall: Newly diagnosed Graves' disease patients had taken antithyroid drugs for less than 3 months. The study was conducted in China and was registered as a clinical trial. This study used TCR sequencing and RNA sequencing of peripheral blood to compare persistent Graves' disease patients against newly diagnosed Graves' disease patients. A total of 35 or so samples were covered by TCR sequencing, comprising around 13 persistent and roughly 20 newly diagnosed Graves' disease patients. What the authors observed across the whole study: Compared with newly diagnosed patients, persistent Graves' disease patients had lower TCR Shannon entropy and fewer highly expanded clones, which suggests clonal expansion. The study examined only peripheral blood because the primary lesion, thyroid tissue, could not be accessed. TRBV28, TRBJ1-2 and TRBJ2-5 were preferentially used in persistent disease, while TRBV20-1 and TRBJ2-1 were favored in newly diagnosed disease. The authors acknowledged the small sample size as a limitation that may reduce accuracy. A larger number of public clonotypes was shared among persistent patients (about 2,700) than among newly diagnosed patients (roughly 980). Only the TCR beta chain was sequenced and analyzed.

The sample holds many counts of this clonotype. Its antigen is not yet known. Within one base of it there is no much larger clone, and no base qualities were kept. According to the study, the label for this sample's time point signals: newly diagnosed GD, antithyroid drugs for less than 3 months. RNA was extracted from PBMCs in TRIzol for both TCR sequencing and RNA sequencing. Graves' disease was diagnosed according to American Thyroid Association guidelines. The patients came from an endocrinology department in Xi'an, China. Each patient gave roughly 8.4 milliliters of peripheral blood, collected in an EDTA anticoagulant tube. Ficoll Paque Plus density gradient separation was used to isolate PBMCs, and no additional T cell sorting was done. An Agilent 2100 Bioanalyzer and agarose gel were used to assess RNA quality, and a NanoDrop 2000 was used to measure RNA concentration. Libraries were made using multiplex PCR. The sequencer was an Illumina HiSeq 4000. To build TCR beta libraries, CDR3 regions were amplified by Arm-PCR using iRepertoire HTBI primers. Gel purification was performed on PCR products prior to sequencing. As for the authors' bioinformatics: Gene usage analysis of CDR3 amino acid clonotypes used the 60 to 75 TRBV and some 13 TRBJ segments found across samples. Filtered high-quality paired reads were merged into contigs using COPE and FqMerger. BLAST was used to align contigs to IMGT TRBV, TRBD and TRBJ reference genes, and CDR3 was defined according to IMGT. Any clonotype with a frequency above 0.1% was counted as a highly expanded clone. Repertoire diversity was measured by Shannon entropy, and V-J evenness by the Gini coefficient. Clonotypes shared by more than one individual were considered public. Using fastp at Q25 and MiXCR, TCRdb reprocessed the public reads and kept productive beta chains. Here each entry gathers all rows of one CDR3 protein and keeps the most common genes and DNA. It is TCRdb's table, rather than the study itself, that gives the V and J calls and clone size. For this sample the table gives hundreds of thousands of distinct CDR3 sequences, of which over 15% were detected only once. Clones ranked in the top ten supply roughly 30% of the sample.

The germline V gene encodes CDR1 MNHNS and CDR2 SASEGT. Counted from cysteine to phenylalanine, this CDR3 has 15 amino acids. The entry retains the CDR3 DNA only, 45 bases that are in frame from base 1. V drops 2 bases and J drops 6 bases, leaving 13 bases in between. This sample was also put to use in a study of T cells in Graves' hyperthyroidism and ophthalmopathy. As the second paper documents: A patient counted as having stable Graves' hyperthyroidism if no progression to ophthalmopathy occurred over 18 months of follow-up. Hyperthyroidism patients were newly diagnosed, with disease duration under 2 months, and aged 18 to 65 years. The study excluded patients with uncontrolled infections, other autoimmune diseases, pregnancy or lactation. Diagnoses relied on clinical symptoms, serum thyroxine and TRAb, thyroid ultrasound and orbital computed tomography. The TCR CDR3 was subjected to a first round of RT-PCR using the HTBI primer set and the Qiagen OneStep RT-PCR kit. Blood samples also contained most of the expanded thyroid clonotypes (frequency above 0.001), which suggests that blood repertoires may reflect thyroid immune responses. A 13 V-J signature model separated ophthalmopathy from stable hyperthyroidism, with 87.88% sensitivity and about 81% specificity in cross-validation and 80%/75% in testing. In validation, progression to ophthalmopathy was predicted by the model with 55% to 71% sensitivity and 72.22% specificity, a median of about 6.8 months before onset. To identify TCR V-J signatures that set the groups apart, the researchers used a discovery cohort of about a hundred patients, made up of under 50 with Graves' ophthalmopathy and about 60 with stable Graves' hyperthyroidism. An independent validation cohort of under 20 hyperthyroidism patients and 15 or so patients who later progressed to ophthalmopathy tested prospective prediction of ophthalmopathy. The roughly 100 discovery patients were randomly split 7:3 into training and test sets. In roughly six Graves' hyperthyroidism patients, the study also compared T-cell repertoires from thyroid tissue with T-cell repertoires from blood. After sampling, hyperthyroidism patients received methimazole starting at 30 mg daily, and ophthalmopathy patients received high-dose intravenous methylprednisolone. The libraries were constructed in a second round of multiplex PCR and then size-selected and purified. Paired-end sequencing of the libraries was performed with 100 bp reads on an Illumina HiSeq2000. Raw data were processed with SOAPnuke, discarding reads with adapters, uncalled bases, mean Phred below 15, or no exact constant-primer or identifier match. High-quality paired reads were merged using COPE v1.2.5, and each unique nucleotide sequence was defined as a clonotype. Clonotypes were aligned to IMGT TRBV, TRBD and TRBJ reference segments using MiTCR v1.1. Analysis was restricted to V-J combinations with a frequency above 0.0001, which covered 98% to 99.2% of repertoires. A TCS score was defined as the ratio of F50 (clonal expansion) to E x V (chaos), with BLOSUM62-based TCRdist applied between CDR3 peptides within each V-J. Welch's t-statistics and random forest reduced 450 to 600 V-J features to 10 to 15, which were used in a naive Bayes classifier (R e1071). Sample size was not statistically predetermined, and blinding of investigators to group allocation was not performed. The paper describes TCR Vbeta CDR3 sequencing of about 140 peripheral blood samples, made up of approximately 40 ophthalmopathy patients, 70 to 75 hyperthyroidism patients and 17 progressor patients.

This TCR was sampled from a man aged 35 to 55 with Graves disease. Donor details come from another sample of the same person, matched by shared clones. Sequenced here: peripheral blood mononuclear cells (PBMCs), sampled at new diagnosis, from a patient treated with antithyroid drugs. The rearrangement combines TRBV6-1 with TRBJ2-2; the D gene is not confidently resolved. The nucleotide sequence reads TGTGCCAGCAGTGAATTCAGCTTCATTGCCGGGGAGCTGTTTTTT. Translated, it gives CASSEFSFIAGELFF.